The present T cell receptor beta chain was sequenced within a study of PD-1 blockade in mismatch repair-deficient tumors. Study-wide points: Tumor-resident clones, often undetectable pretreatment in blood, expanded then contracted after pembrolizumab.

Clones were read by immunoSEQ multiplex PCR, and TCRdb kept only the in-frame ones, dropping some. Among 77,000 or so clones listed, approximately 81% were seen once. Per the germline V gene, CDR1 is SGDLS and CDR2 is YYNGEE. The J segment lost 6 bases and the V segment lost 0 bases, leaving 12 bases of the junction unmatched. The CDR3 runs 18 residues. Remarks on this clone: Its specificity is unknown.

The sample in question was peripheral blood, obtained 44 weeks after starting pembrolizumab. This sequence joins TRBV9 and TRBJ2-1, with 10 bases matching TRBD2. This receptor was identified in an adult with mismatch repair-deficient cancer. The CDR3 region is CASSVEASGTSEFNEQFF. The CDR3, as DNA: TGTGCCAGCAGCGTAGAAGCCTCCGGGACTAGCGAGTTCAATGAGCAGTTCTTC.